This T cell receptor (beta chain) was profiled in a study of beta chain features in type 1 diabetes. Points on this clone: Its antigen is not identified.

The isolated RNA, all of it, was reverse transcribed, so expressed TCRB transcripts were what got sequenced. Libraries were prepared by immunoSEQ multiplex PCR; TCRdb keeps only in-frame clonotypes and omits some of them. The sample has almost 350,000 clones, about 19% seen once; the top ten hold 0.035% to 0.05%. Broader study findings: Insertions at VDJ junctions were less frequent in type 1 diabetes patients. These patients also deleted more nucleotides at the same junctions.

Germline trimming cut 4 bases from V and 10 bases from J; bases unmatched to any gene: 17. The CDR3 extends over 15 amino acids. The germline gives CDR1 GTSNPN, CDR2 SVGIG (reference sequence). The source material was naive CD4+ T cells from blood. This TCR was recovered from a woman aged 18-29 years in good health. The V and J genes are TRBV30 and TRBJ2-3; 7 nucleotides align to TRBD2. The CDR3 DNA sequence: TGTGCCTGGAACGGGGACTATCCTCACAGATACGCGCAGTATTTT. This encodes CAWNGDYPHRYAQYF.